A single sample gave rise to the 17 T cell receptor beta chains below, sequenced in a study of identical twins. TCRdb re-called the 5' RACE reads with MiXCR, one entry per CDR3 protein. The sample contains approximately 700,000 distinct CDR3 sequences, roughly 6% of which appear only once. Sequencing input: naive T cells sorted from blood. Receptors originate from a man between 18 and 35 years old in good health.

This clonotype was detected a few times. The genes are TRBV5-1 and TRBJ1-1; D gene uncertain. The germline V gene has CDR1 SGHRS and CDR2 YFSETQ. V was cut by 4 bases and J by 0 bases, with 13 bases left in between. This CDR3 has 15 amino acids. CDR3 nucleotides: TGCGCCAGCAGCCCGGTGGCACACTTGAACACTGAAGCTTTCTTT. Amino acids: CASSPVAHLNTEAFF.

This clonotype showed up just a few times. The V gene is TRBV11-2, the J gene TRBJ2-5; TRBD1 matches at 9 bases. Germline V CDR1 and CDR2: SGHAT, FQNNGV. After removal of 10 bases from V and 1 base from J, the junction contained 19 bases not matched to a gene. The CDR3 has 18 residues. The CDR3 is CATVVTGTGLPFQETQYF. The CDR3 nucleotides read TGTGCCACCGTAGTAACCGGGACAGGGCTGCCCTTCCAAGAGACCCAGTACTTC.

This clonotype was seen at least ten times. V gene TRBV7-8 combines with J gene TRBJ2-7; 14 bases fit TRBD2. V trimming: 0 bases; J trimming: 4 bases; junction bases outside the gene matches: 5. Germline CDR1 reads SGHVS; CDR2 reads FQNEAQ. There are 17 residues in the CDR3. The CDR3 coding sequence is TGTGCCAGCAGCTTAGCCGGGACTAGCGGGAGTGATTACGAGCAGTACGTC. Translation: CASSLAGTSGSDYEQYV.

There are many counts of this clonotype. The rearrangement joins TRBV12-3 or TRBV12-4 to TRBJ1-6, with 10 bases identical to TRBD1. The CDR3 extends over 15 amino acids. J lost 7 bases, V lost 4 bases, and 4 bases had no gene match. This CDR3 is CASSSGQGRNSPLHF. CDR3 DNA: TGTGCCAGCAGTTCGGGACAGGGGAGAAATTCACCCCTCCACTTT.

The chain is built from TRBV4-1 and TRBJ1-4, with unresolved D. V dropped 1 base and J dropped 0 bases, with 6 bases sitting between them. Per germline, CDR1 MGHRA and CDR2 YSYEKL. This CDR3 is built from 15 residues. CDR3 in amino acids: CASSQVEATNEKLFF. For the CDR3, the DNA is TGCGCCAGCAGCCAAGTAGAAGCAACTAATGAAAAACTGTTTTTT.

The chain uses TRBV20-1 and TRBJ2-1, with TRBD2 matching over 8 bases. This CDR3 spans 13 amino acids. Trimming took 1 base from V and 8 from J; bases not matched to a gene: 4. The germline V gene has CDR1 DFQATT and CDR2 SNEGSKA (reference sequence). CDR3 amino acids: CSARGLAFYEQFF. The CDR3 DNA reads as TGCAGTGCTAGAGGACTAGCGTTCTATGAGCAGTTCTTC.

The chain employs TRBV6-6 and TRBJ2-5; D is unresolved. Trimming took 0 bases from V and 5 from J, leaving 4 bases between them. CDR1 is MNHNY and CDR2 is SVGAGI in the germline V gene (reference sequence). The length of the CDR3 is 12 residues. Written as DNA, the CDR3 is TGTGCCAGCAGTTACTCATTCGAGACCCAGTACTTC. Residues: CASSYSFETQYF.

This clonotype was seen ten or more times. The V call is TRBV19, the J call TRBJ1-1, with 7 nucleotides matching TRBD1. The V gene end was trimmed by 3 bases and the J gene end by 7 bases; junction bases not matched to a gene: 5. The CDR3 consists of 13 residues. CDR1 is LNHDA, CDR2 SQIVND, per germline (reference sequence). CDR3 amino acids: CASSITGDHEAFF. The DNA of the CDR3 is TGTGCCAGTAGTATCACAGGGGATCATGAAGCTTTCTTT.

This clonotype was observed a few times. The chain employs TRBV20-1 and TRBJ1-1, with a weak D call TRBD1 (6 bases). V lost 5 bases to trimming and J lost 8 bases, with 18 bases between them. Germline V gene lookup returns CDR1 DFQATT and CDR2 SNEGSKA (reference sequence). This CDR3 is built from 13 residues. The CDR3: CSAGGGGLAEAFF. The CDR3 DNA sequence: TGCAGTGCTGGCGGGGGGGGGCTAGCGGAAGCTTTCTTT.

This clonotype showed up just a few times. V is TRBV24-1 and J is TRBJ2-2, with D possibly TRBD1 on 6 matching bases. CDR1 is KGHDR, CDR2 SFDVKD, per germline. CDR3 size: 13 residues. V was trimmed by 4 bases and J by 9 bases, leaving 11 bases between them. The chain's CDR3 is CATSEPTGRELFF. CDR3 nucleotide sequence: TGTGCCACCAGTGAACCAACAGGGAGGGAGCTGTTTTTT.

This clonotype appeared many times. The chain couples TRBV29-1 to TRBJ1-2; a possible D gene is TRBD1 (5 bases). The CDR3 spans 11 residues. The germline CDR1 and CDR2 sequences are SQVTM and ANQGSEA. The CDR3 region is CGAGPDYGYTF. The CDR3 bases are TGCGGGGCCGGCCCGGACTATGGCTACACCTTC.

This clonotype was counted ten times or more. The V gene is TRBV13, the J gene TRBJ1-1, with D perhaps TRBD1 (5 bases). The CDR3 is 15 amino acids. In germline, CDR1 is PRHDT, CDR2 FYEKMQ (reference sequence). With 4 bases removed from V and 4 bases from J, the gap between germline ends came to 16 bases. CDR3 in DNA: TGTGCCAGCAGCTCCTCCAGGGAATTCGTCACTGAAGCTTTCTTT. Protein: CASSSSREFVTEAFF.

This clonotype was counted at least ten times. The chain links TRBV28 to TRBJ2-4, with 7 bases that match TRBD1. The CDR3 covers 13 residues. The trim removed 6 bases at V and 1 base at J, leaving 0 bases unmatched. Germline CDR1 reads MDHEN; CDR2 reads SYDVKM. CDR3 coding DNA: TGTGCCAGCAGCAGGGGGGCCAAAAACATTCAGTACTTC. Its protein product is CASSRGAKNIQYF.

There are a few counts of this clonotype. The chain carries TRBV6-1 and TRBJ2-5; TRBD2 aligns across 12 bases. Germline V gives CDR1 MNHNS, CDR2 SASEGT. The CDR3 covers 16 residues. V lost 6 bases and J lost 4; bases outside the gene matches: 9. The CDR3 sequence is CASRPPGLAGTETQYF. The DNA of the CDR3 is TGTGCCAGCAGACCCCCCGGACTAGCGGGAACAGAGACCCAGTACTTC.

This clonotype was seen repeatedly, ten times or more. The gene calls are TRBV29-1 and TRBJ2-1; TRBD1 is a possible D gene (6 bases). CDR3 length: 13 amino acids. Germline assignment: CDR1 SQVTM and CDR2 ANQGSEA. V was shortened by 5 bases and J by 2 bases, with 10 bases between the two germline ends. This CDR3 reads CSVTGTPYNEQFF. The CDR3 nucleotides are TGCAGCGTTACCGGGACACCCTACAATGAGCAGTTCTTC.

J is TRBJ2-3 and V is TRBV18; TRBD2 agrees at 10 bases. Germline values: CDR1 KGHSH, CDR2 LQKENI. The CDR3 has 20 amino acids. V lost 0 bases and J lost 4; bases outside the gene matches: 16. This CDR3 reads CASSPPESLAGAWEADTQYF. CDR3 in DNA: TGTGCCAGCTCACCACCGGAGTCCCTAGCGGGAGCGTGGGAGGCAGATACGCAGTATTTT.

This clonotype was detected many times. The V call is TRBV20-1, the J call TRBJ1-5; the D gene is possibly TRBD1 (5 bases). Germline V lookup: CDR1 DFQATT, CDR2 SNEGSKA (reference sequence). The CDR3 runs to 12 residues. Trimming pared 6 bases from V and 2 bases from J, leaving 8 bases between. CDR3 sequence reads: CSALRGNQPQHF. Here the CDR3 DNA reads TGCAGTGCCCTCAGGGGCAATCAGCCCCAGCATTTT.